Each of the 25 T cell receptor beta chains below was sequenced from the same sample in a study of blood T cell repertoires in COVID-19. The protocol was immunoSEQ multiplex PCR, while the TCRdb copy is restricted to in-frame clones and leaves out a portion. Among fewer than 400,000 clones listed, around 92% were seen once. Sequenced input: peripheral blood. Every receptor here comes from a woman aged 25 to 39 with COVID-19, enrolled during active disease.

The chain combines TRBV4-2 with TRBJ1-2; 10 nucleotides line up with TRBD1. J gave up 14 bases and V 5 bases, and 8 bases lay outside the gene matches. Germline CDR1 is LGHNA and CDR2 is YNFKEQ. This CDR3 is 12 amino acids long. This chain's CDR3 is CASSFRDRGFTF. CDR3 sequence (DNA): TGTGCCAGCAGCTTCCGGGACAGGGGATTTACCTTC.

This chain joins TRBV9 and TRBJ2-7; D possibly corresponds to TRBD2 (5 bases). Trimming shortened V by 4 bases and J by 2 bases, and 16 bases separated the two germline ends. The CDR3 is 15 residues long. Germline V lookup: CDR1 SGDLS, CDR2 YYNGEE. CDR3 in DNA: TGTGCCAGCAGCTCTGCGGACTGGGGAACCTACGAGCAGTACTTC. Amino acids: CASSSADWGTYEQYF.

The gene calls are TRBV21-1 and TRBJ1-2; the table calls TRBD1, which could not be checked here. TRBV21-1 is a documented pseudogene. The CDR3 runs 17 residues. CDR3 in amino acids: CASSKAPGNHFNYGYTF. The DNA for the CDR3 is TGTGCCAGCAGCAAAGCTCCAGGGAACCATTTCAACTATGGCTACACCTTC.

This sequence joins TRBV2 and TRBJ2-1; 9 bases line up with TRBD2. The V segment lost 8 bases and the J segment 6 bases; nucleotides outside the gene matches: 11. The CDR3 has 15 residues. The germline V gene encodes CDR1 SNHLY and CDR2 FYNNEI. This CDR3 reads CASRRAIAGANEQFF. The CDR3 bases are TGTGCCAGCCGGCGGGCTATAGCGGGGGCCAATGAGCAGTTCTTC.

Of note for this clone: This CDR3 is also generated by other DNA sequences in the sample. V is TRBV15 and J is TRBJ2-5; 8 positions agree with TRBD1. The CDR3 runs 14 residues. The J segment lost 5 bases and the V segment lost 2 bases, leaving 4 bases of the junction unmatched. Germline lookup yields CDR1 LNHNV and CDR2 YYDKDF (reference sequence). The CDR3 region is CATSRTGGRETQYF. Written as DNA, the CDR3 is TGTGCCACCAGCAGAACAGGGGGGAGGGAGACCCAGTACTTC.

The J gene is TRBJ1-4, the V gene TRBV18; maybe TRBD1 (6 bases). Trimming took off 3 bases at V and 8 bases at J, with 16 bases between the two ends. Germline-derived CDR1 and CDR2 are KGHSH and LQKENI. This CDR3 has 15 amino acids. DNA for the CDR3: TGTGCCAGCTCACCGGAAACAGGGTATGGGGAAAAACTGTTTTTT. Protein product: CASSPETGYGEKLFF.

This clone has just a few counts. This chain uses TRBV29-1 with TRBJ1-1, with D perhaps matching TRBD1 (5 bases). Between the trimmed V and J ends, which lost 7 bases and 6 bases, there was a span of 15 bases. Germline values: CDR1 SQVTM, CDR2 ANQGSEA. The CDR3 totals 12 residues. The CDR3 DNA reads TGCAGCGCCGACAGTGCCTCCGCTGAAGCTTTCTTT. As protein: CSADSASAEAFF.

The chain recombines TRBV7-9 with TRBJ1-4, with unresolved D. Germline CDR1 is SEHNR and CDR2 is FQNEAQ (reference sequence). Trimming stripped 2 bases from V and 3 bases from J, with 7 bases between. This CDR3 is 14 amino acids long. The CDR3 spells CASSLSGANEKLFF. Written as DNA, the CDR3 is TGTGCCAGCAGCTTATCCGGAGCTAATGAAAAACTGTTTTTT.

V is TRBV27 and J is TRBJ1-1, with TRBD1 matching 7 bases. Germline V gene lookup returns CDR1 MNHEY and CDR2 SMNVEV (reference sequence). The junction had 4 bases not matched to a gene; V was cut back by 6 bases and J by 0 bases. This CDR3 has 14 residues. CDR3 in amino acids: CASSRGLLNTEAFF. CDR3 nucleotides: TGTGCCAGCAGCAGGGGGTTACTGAACACTGAAGCTTTCTTT.

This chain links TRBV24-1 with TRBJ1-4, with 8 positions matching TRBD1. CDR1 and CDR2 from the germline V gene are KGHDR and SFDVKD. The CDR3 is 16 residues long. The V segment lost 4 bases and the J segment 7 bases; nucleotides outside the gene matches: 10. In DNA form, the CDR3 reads TGTGCCACCAGTGACCCTAAGACAGGGGAAGGTGAAAAACTGTTTTTT. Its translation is CATSDPKTGEGEKLFF.

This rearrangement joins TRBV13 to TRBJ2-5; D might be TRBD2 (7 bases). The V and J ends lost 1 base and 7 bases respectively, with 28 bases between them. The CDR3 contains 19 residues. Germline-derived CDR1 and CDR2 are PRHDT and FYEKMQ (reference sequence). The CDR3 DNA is TGTGCCAGCAGCTTAGCGGAATGGGGGGGCCGGCTACTCCCCCGGACCCAGTACTTC. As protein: CASSLAEWGGRLLPRTQYF.

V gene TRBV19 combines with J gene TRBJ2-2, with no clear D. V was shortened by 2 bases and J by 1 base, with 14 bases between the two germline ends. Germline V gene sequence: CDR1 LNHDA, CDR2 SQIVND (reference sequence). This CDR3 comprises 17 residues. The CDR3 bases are TGTGCCAGTAGTATATTAGTTGGTACCGGGAACACCGGGGAGCTGTTTTTT. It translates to CASSILVGTGNTGELFF.

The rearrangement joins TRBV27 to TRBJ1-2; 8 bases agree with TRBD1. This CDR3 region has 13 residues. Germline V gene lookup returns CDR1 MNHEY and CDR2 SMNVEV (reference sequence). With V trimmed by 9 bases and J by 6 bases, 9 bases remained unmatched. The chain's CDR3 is CASTGGGLNGYTF. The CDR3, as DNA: TGTGCCAGTACAGGGGGGGGGTTGAATGGCTACACCTTC.

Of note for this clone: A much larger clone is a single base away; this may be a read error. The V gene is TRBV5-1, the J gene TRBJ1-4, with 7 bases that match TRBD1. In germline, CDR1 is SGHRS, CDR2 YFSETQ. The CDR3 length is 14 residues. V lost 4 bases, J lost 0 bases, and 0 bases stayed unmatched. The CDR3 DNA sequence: TGCGCCAGCAGCCAGGGGGCAACTAATGAAAAACTGTTTTTT. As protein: CASSQGATNEKLFF.

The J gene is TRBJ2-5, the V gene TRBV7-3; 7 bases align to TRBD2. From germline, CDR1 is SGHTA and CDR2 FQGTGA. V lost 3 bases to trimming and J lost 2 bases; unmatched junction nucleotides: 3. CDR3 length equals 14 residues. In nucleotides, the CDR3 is TGTGCCAGCAGCTTCGGCGGGGGTCAAGAGACCCAGTACTTC. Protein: CASSFGGGQETQYF.

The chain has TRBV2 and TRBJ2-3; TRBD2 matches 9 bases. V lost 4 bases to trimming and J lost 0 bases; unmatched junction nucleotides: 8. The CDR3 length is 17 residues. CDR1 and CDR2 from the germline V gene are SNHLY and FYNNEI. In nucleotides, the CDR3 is TGTGCCAGCAGTGGCCGAGCGGGGGGCCTAAGCACAGATACGCAGTATTTT. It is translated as CASSGRAGGLSTDTQYF.

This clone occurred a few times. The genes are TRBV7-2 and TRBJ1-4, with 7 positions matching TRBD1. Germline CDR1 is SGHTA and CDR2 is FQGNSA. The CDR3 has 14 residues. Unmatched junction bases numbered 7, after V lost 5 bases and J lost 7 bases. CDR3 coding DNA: TGTGCCAGCAGCCAAAGACAGGGTCGTGAAAAACTGTTTTTT. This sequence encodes CASSQRQGREKLFF.

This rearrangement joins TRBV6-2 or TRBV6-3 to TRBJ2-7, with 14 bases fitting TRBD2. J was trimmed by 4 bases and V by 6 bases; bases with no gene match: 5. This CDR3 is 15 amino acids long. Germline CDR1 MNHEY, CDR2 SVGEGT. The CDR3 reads CASSLGTSGGYEQYF. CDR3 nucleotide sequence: TGTGCCAGCAGCCTCGGGACTAGCGGGGGTTACGAGCAGTACTTC.

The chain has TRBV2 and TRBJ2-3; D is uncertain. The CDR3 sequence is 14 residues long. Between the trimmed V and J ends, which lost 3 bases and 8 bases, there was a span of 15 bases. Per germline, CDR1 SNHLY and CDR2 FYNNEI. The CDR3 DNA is TGTGCCAGCAGTGACTTTCTGAGGAGAGGTACGCAGTATTTT. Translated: CASSDFLRRGTQYF.

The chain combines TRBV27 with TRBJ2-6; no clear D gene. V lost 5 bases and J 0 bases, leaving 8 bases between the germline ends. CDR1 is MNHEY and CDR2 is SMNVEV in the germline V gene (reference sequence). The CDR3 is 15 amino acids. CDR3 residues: CASSHTASGANVLTF. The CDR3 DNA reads TGTGCCAGCAGTCATACAGCCTCTGGGGCCAACGTCCTGACTTTC.

The CDR3 loop reads CASRFSGGSNQPQHF. Here the CDR3 DNA reads TGTGCCAGTAGATTTAGCGGGGGCAGCAATCAGCCCCAGCATTTT. The chain carries TRBV19 and TRBJ1-5, with D tentatively TRBD1 (6 bases). CDR1 and CDR2 from the germline V gene are LNHDA and SQIVND (reference sequence). Deletions cut 6 bases from V and 1 base from J, with 13 bases between. This CDR3 contains 15 residues.

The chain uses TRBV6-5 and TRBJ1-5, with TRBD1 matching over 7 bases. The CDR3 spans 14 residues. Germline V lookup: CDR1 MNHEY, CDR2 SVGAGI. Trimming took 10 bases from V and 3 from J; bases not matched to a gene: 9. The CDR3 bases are TGTGCCATCACAATACAGGGGAACAATCAGCCCCAGCATTTT. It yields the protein CAITIQGNNQPQHF.

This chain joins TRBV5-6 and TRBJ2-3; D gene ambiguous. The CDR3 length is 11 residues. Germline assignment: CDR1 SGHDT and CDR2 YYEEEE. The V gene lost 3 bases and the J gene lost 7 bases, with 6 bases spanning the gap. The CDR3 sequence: CASSSSYTQYF. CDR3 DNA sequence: TGTGCCAGCAGCTCTAGTTATACGCAGTATTTT.

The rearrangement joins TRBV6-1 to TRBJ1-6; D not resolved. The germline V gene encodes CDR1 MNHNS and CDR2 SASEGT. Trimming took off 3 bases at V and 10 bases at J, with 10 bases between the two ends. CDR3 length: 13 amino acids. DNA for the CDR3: TGTGCCAGCAGTGAGTGGTCGGAGTCACCCCTCCACTTT. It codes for CASSEWSESPLHF.

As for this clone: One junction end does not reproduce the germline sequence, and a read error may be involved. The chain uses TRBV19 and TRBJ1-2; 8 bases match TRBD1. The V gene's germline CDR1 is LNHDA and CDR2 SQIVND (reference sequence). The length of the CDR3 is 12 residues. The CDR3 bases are TGTGCCAGTAGTATAGAGCGGGACAGGTTCGACTTC. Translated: CASSIERDRFDF.